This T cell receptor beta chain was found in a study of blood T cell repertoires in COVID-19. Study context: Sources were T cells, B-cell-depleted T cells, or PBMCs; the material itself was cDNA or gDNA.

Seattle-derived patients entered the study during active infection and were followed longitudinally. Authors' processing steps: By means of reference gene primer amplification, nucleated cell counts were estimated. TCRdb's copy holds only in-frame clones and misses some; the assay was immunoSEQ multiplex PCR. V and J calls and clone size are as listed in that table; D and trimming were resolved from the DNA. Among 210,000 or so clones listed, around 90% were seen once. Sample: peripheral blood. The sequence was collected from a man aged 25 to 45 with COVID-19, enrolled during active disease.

CDR3 in amino acids: CASSLAPGVTGELFF. The CDR3 DNA reads as TGCGCCAGCAGCTTGGCACCAGGGGTCACCGGGGAGCTGTTTTTT. This rearrangement joins TRBV5-1 to TRBJ2-2; maybe TRBD1 (6 bases). The germline gives CDR1 SGHRS, CDR2 YFSETQ. The V end was cut by 0 bases, the J end by 4 bases, with 10 bases between. This CDR3 is built from 15 residues.